The present T cell receptor (beta chain) was sequenced within a study of cytomegalovirus exposure and HLA in healthy donors. This clone showed up just a few times. Other DNA sequences in this specimen translate into the identical CDR3. Vbeta (60) and Jbeta (13) primers were used in the PCR. Source study methods: Later work found tens of millions of unique TCR beta chains, with around 10 million shared. Data came from immunoSEQ multiplex PCR; TCRdb stores just in-frame clones and leaves some out. From that table come the V and J calls and clone size; the DNA was used to work out D and trimming. Of about 160,000 clones listed, roughly 80% are singletons. The ends were cut back, 2 bases at V and 7 bases at J, with 6 bases in the middle. The CDR3 consists of 12 residues. Germline CDR1 MNHEY, CDR2 SMNVEV (reference sequence).

This rearrangement joins TRBV27 to TRBJ2-1; D gene unclear. Sample: PBMCs. The source is a man aged 18-30 years in good health and CMV-seronegative. In DNA, the CDR3 is TGTGCCAGCAGTTTAGGAGCGAATGAGCAGTTCTTC. Translation: CASSLGANEQFF.